The 13 T cell receptor beta chains in this list originate from one sample, sequenced in a study of response to subunit inactivated influenza vaccine. One entry per CDR3 protein, called by TCRdb with MiXCR from the RT-PCR reads. The sample has fewer than 700,000 distinct CDR3 sequences; 13% are singletons. This specimen was PBMCs from blood, taken roughly 45 days after vaccination. Source of these receptors: a man over 45 who received an inactivated influenza vaccine.

This clonotype was seen more than once but under ten times. J is TRBJ2-7 and V is TRBV28; tentatively, D is TRBD2 (6 bases). In germline, CDR1 is MDHEN, CDR2 SYDVKM. There are 16 residues in the CDR3. V was pared by 6 bases and J by 4 bases, with 22 bases between. As DNA, the CDR3 is TGTGCCAGCAGCCACTCGAGCGGGCAGTCCCTTTACGAGCAGTACTTC. This translates into CASSHSSGQSLYEQYF.

This clonotype was observed a few times. The rearrangement links TRBV11-2 to TRBJ2-3, with D possibly called TRBD1 or TRBD2 (5 bases each). Trimming removed 4 bases from V and 1 base from J, with 18 bases in between. Germline loops: CDR1 SGHAT, CDR2 FQNNGV. The CDR3 contains 17 residues. CDR3 region: CASSSLLRDGRTDTQYF. For the CDR3, the DNA is TGTGCCAGCAGCTCCCTACTCCGGGACGGACGCACAGATACGCAGTATTTT. The full variable domain, its missing parts supplied by reference TRBV11-2 and TRBJ2-3, is EAGVAQSPRYKIIEKRQSVAFWCNPISGHATLYWYQQILGQGPKLLIQFQNNGVVDDSQLPKDRFSAERLKGVDSTLKIQPAKLEDSAVYLCASSSLLRDGRTDTQYFGPGTRLTVL.

This clonotype occurred a few times. The chain recombines TRBV10-2 with TRBJ2-3, with 9 nucleotides matching TRBD2. Germline CDR1 is WSHSY and CDR2 is SAAADI. Unmatched junction bases numbered 13, after V lost 4 bases and J lost 5 bases. The CDR3 contains 17 residues. The CDR3 sequence is CASSAHIIAGAEDTQYF. The DNA of the CDR3 is TGCGCCAGCAGTGCCCATATAATAGCGGGAGCGGAAGATACGCAGTATTTT.

This clonotype has only a few counts. This chain connects TRBV11-2 to TRBJ2-7, with D hard to call. The CDR3 runs to 15 residues. The V gene lost 0 bases and the J gene lost 2 bases, with 11 bases spanning the gap. The germline gives CDR1 SGHAT, CDR2 FQNNGV. The chain's CDR3 is CASSLDGRNTYEQYF. The CDR3 DNA reads as TGTGCCAGCAGCTTAGACGGCAGAAATACCTACGAGCAGTACTTC.

This clonotype was seen a handful of times. The gene calls are TRBV20-1 and TRBJ2-5; 8 bases are a match to TRBD2. V lost 1 base and J lost 4; bases outside the gene matches: 2. CDR3 length: 13 residues. Germline V gives CDR1 DFQATT, CDR2 SNEGSKA (reference sequence). The CDR3: CSARGSGVETQYF. CDR3 in DNA: TGCAGTGCTAGAGGTAGCGGGGTAGAGACCCAGTACTTC.

Worth noting for this clonotype: In this CDR3 the conserved last residue, phenylalanine or tryptophan, is missing, so a read error is likely. The V gene is TRBV6-1, the J gene TRBJ2-5, with 9 bases aligning to TRBD2. This CDR3 region has 16 residues. Germline V gives CDR1 MNHNS, CDR2 SASEGT. V lost 5 bases to trimming and J lost 0 bases; unmatched junction nucleotides: 7. The DNA for the CDR3 is TGTGCCAGCAGTATCGGGGCGGGAGGGTACCAAGAGACCCAGTACCTC. Amino acid sequence: CASSIGAGGYQETQYL.

The sample holds a few counts of this clonotype. CDR3 protein: CSANRLAGEREQFF. The CDR3 DNA is TGCAGTGCCAATCGGCTAGCGGGAGAGAGAGAGCAGTTCTTC. The chain combines TRBV20-1 with TRBJ2-1; TRBD2 agrees at 10 bases. V gave up 6 bases and J gave up 10 bases; unmatched junction bases: 12. The CDR3 length is 14 residues. CDR1 is DFQATT, CDR2 SNEGSKA, per germline (reference sequence).

This clonotype was detected a few times. The CDR3 DNA sequence: TGTGCCAGCAGCTTACGGGACTTCTACGAGCAGTACTTC. Translating it yields CASSLRDFYEQYF. V is TRBV5-5 and J is TRBJ2-7; D is possibly TRBD2 (6 bases). This CDR3 is built from 13 residues. Germline CDR1 and CDR2: SGHKS and YYEKEE (reference sequence). Trimming took 2 bases from V and 3 from J, leaving 9 bases between them.

CDR3 DNA sequence: TGTGCCAGCAGTACTGACCCGTTGACCCTCCACTTT. This sequence encodes CASSTDPLTLHF. This chain joins TRBV6-2 or TRBV6-3 and TRBJ1-6; D unresolved. The CDR3 loop spans 12 amino acids. Per the germline V gene, CDR1 is MNHEY and CDR2 is SVGEGT. With 5 bases removed from V and 14 bases from J, the gap between germline ends came to 13 bases.

The V gene is TRBV5-1, the J gene TRBJ1-2; no clear D gene. The CDR3 totals 14 residues. Looked up from germline, CDR1 is SGHRS and CDR2 is YFSETQ. Between the trimmed V and J ends, which lost 0 bases and 8 bases, there was a span of 14 bases. The CDR3 spells CASSLGRVLGGYTF. As DNA, the CDR3 is TGCGCCAGCAGCTTGGGACGGGTTTTGGGCGGCTACACCTTC.

This clonotype was recorded at least ten times. This rearrangement joins TRBV10-3 to TRBJ2-7; TRBD1 matches at 9 bases. J was trimmed by 5 bases and V by 7 bases; bases with no gene match: 6. Germline lookup yields CDR1 ENHRY and CDR2 SYGVKD. The CDR3 consists of 13 residues. Here the CDR3 reads CAINTRQGDEQYF. CDR3 in DNA: TGTGCCATCAATACGAGACAGGGGGACGAGCAGTACTTC.

This clonotype was counted a few times. The chain couples TRBV4-2 to TRBJ1-3; D possibly corresponds to TRBD1 (6 bases). The CDR3 is 14 residues long. Deletions cut 1 base from V and 2 bases from J, with 6 bases between. CDR1 is LGHNA, CDR2 YNFKEQ, per germline. The CDR3 loop reads CASSQAGAGNTIYF. As DNA, the CDR3 is TGTGCCAGCAGCCAAGCAGGGGCTGGAAACACCATATATTTT.

There are a few counts of this clonotype. The chain joins TRBV5-5 to TRBJ2-3; D gene unclear. Trimming pared 4 bases from V and 2 bases from J, leaving 17 bases between. Germline-derived CDR1 and CDR2 are SGHKS and YYEKEE (reference sequence). CDR3 length: 16 amino acids. The CDR3 is CASSLWDVGATDTQYF. The CDR3 nucleotides read TGTGCCAGCAGCCTGTGGGATGTCGGCGCCACAGATACGCAGTATTTT.